The source of this T cell receptor (beta chain) is a study of cytomegalovirus exposure and HLA in healthy donors listed by TCRdb under 2017. For context, the study as a whole: In an earlier analysis of roughly 500 of the donors, 276 Gb of sequence data and about 110 million unique TCR beta sequences from 150 million to 200 million T cells were reported. Genome-wide SNP genotypes for about three fifths of the roughly 670 donors were used in a later genetic analysis, which treated that subset as a discovery cohort. Among about 360 genotyped donors of the cohort, an average of about 240,000 unique TCR beta nucleotide sequences were sequenced per donor, 15% to 20% of them non-productive. In addition to the first cohort of 666 subjects, a separate validation cohort of some 120 different subjects was used. An earlier analysis of about 620 of the donors applied high-throughput TCR beta sequencing to assess whether each TCR beta V gene segment acted as functional or pseudogenic. Typing coverage differed by locus: A, B, C, DRB1 and DQB1 were typed in roughly 620-630 donors, DQA1 in about 500, DPA1 in over 600, and DPB1 in just under 480. Alongside the repertoire data, information on donor age, sex, ethnicity and CMV serostatus was compiled. In the later analysis, no new phenotypic data were used to find candidate immune exposures; instead, reliance was placed on TCR beta sequences and their occurrence across donors. Four to six DR-DQ haplotypes were handled as single units for association and clustering, since linkage in the cohort was strong. To predict cytomegalovirus infection status, the study brought together high-throughput TCR immunosequencing, statistical association of individual TCRs with disease status, and machine learning. The study aimed to test whether cataloging public T cell receptors could reveal signatures of past pathogen exposure. The genetic ancestry cluster associated with self-reported Caucasian donors included about 81% of the roughly 410 genotyped donors. An early release covering around 630 HLA-typed donors comprised around 300 gigabases of sequencing data and 85 million to 100 million unique TCR sequences. HLA typing included class I and class II loci at four-digit resolution. All discovery cohort repertoires had been generated using a single sequencing platform. A later analysis re-examined previously published TCR beta repertoires from 610 or so donors and added high-resolution HLA genotyping to investigate patterns of TCR occurrence. The study used immunosequencing to profile the T cell repertoires of 666 subjects and linked those repertoires to cytomegalovirus serostatus.

The cohort comprised 710 or so healthy bone marrow donors. All cohort members were sampled while nominally healthy, although unrecorded immune exposures were likely present. The donor tested CMV seropositive, placing the donor among the 250 to 300 seropositive members of the cohort. Each donor provided a peripheral blood sample, and peripheral blood mononuclear cells were used for TCR beta sequencing. Genomic DNA extraction from the blood cell samples was performed with the Qiagen DNeasy Blood Extraction Kit. Overall results and qualifications from the work: In the study, around 150 TCR beta chains were listed as associated with cytomegalovirus. Across donors, most TCR sequences were observed very rarely, whereas some public TCRs were present in many individuals. The authors suggested that the approach could potentially be extended to other disease states and immunological phenotypes. Linkage disequilibrium might explain the correlated functional status among segregating V segments, but an unknown experimental factor could not be ruled out. Because HLA typing was unavailable for some donors at each locus, only the typed subset was used in association tests. The classifier was reported to diagnose cytomegalovirus status with high specificity and sensitivity in both the original and validation cohorts. A further reported finding was that TCR beta sequences accurately predicted the HLA-A and HLA-B alleles for most subjects in the first cohort. A group of highly shared sequence variants was considered likely to be a technical artifact of the sequencing pipeline. A few of the identified cytomegalovirus-associated TCR beta chains were confirmed in vitro to be specific for cytomegalovirus antigens. Most CMV-associated TCR beta chains appeared to be HLA-restricted in a later analysis, and the HLA associations seemed to be driven largely by CMV exposure. The cohort was sequenced for TCR beta chains only, and without alpha or paired-chain data the features that could be detected were limited. Assigning TCR associations to individual alleles was difficult when HLA alleles, especially DR and DQ, strongly co-occurred. In a later genetic analysis, a missense DCLRE1C variant was associated with V-gene and J-gene trimming of TCR beta chains, and the association was replicated in an independent cohort. Roughly 17 rarely observed V segments, including chromosome 9 orphons, were excluded from the earlier analysis of about 610 of the donors because counts were too low. A later analysis associated around 16,000 TCR beta sequences with specific HLA alleles at a false discovery rate of 0.05. In a later analysis, HLA-associated TCR beta chains showed more clonal expansion and lower generation probabilities than non-associated chains that were equally common. A later genetic analysis reported fewer N-insertions in productive TCRs among donors in an Asian-associated ancestry cluster than the roughly 720-donor mean. The only immune exposure information available for the cohort was CMV serostatus. According to a later analysis, TCR association rates differed among HLA loci, with DRB1 alleles showing the most associated TCRs and HLA-C alleles showing the fewest. The presence/absence analyses assumed that sequencing depth was roughly uniform across donors, and that assumption may not be true. Broadly in line with IMGT annotations, most TCR beta V segments showed up in productive rearrangements about 87% or about 30% of the time in an earlier analysis of under 700 of the donors. In a later analysis, several top co-occurrence clusters were reported to appear linked to parvovirus B19, influenza, CMV and Epstein-Barr virus.

The library came from the immunoSEQ multiplex PCR assay. For the multiplex PCR, a mixture combining 60 forward primers for TCR Vbeta segments and 13 reverse primers for TCR Jbeta segments was used. Amplification of the CDR3 region of rearranged TCR beta genes was performed with a multiplex PCR assay on genomic DNA. On the Illumina HiSeq System, the amplified TCR beta libraries were sequenced as 87-base-pair reads. Per the original workflow: A later analysis tallied around 87 million unique TCR beta chains across the 666 repertoires, and about 10 million of those chains were shared by two or more donors. Raw reads were error-corrected and collapsed into unique sequences with a nearest-neighbor algorithm that merged closely related sequences to remove PCR and sequencing errors. To assign V, D and J gene segments, CDR3 sequences were aligned to IMGT reference sequences. For a sequence to be retained, a match of at least six nucleotides to both a V gene segment and a J gene segment was required. A rearrangement was called productive if the CDR3 had no stop codons and remained in frame with V and J, and every other rearrangement was called non-productive. Following IMGT convention, CDR3 was defined as the stretch from the second conserved V-encoded cysteine to the conserved J-encoded phenylalanine. The earlier analysis of about 560 of the donors excluded any sequence lacking an unambiguous match to a single V gene segment. In an earlier analysis of 587 of the donors, V segments were called functional above 56.7% productive rearrangements and were called segregating when the between-donor standard deviation exceeded 5%. To diagnose cytomegalovirus status from the catalog of TCR beta chain sequences, a statistical classification framework was built. A later analysis assigned V and J genes by comparing TCR nucleotide sequences with IMGT/GENE-DB human TR gene sequences. The TCRdist pipeline was used in a later analysis to assign CDR3 sequences and most-parsimonious VDJ recombination scenarios. In a later analysis, each TCR beta chain was defined by its CDR3 amino acid sequence together with its V-gene family, and reads without a unique V-gene family were excluded. A later analysis removed 550 to 650 highly shared, low-generation-probability nucleotide sequences to deal with suspected cross-contamination and a sequencing artifact. In a later analysis, a clonal expansion index was calculated for each public chain from normalized within-repertoire ranks of inferred template counts. In a later analysis, generation probabilities were computed using a VDJ recombination model fitted to out-of-frame rearrangements, and the results were checked against IGoR. In a later analysis, TCR-TCR, TCR-HLA and TCR-CMV co-occurrence was scored with hypergeometric tests, and a repertoire-size bias correction was applied to TCR pairs. False discovery rates were estimated in a later analysis by permuting HLA or CMV assignments 20 times. A later analysis grouped co-occurring TCRs with DBSCAN, adding TCRdist sequence similarity when clustering within HLA-allele-positive subsets. For co-occurrence clustering, repertoires with fewer than 30,000 or more than 120,000 public chains were excluded, along with four or five repertoires with anomalous nucleotide sharing. The table comes from immuneACCESS by way of TCRdb, which keeps in-frame sequences with V and J called. Part of the clones is missing from these tables; in studies checked, under half for an unresolved V gene and the rest for unknown reasons. The V and J calls and clone size are taken from that table; D and trimming were inferred from the DNA. Counted in this sample were tens of thousands of clones; approximately 64% of them appeared once. The ten largest account for roughly 21% of the sample.

In the case of this clone: Its target antigen remains unknown. The input lacks base qualities; no much larger clone sits a single base away.

The sequenced sample was PBMCs. This clonotype was sampled from a woman aged 45-59 years in good health and CMV-seropositive.

The DNA is as follows: TGTGCGGGGGGAAGGAGCTCCTACGAGCAGTACTTC. The encoded protein is CAGGRSSYEQYF. The chain is assembled from TRBV10-3 and TRBJ2-7; 6 matching bases give a weak D call of TRBD2. Reading the germline V gene gives CDR1 ENHRY and CDR2 SYGVKD. The CDR3 spans 12 residues, from the cysteine through the phenylalanine. Only the CDR3 part of the read is kept: 36 bases, read in frame from the first base.